Following are 24 T cell receptor beta chains from one sample sequenced in a study of blood T cell repertoires in COVID-19 (dated by TCRdb to about 2020). Library construction relied on the immunoSEQ multiplex PCR assay. The clones in this table, taken by TCRdb from immuneACCESS, are in-frame only. Not every clone is retained; where verified, under half of the shortfall comes from an unresolved V gene, and the cause of the rest is unknown. This sample holds roughly 350,000 clones; over 80% were observed only once. The biggest ten clones account for about 6% of the sample. Sequences were obtained from peripheral blood. These receptors all stem from a woman aged 45-65 years with COVID-19, enrolled during active disease.

The CDR3 nucleotides are TGTGCCAGCAGCAAAATGGGACATCGTCGACACGAGCAGTACTTC. It yields the protein CASSKMGHRRHEQYF. The chain combines TRBV21-1 with TRBJ2-7; TRBD1 is the table's D call, not checked against the DNA. TRBV21-1 corresponds to a pseudogene. This CDR3 spans 15 amino acids.

This clone was detected once. The chain links TRBV18 to TRBJ1-1; 7 bases map to TRBD1. V dropped 3 bases and J dropped 14; count of bases not matched to a gene: 15. The CDR3 runs 14 residues. The germline V gene has CDR1 KGHSH and CDR2 LQKENI. The CDR3 nucleotides read TGTGCCAGCTCACCCGCCGGGACAGTTTCCTTGGGCTTCTTT. It is translated as CASSPAGTVSLGFF.

Concerning this clone: The sample carries other DNA sequences with the same CDR3. The chain carries TRBV11-2 and TRBJ1-1; tentatively, D is TRBD1 (5 bases). The CDR3 has 15 residues. The germline gives CDR1 SGHAT, CDR2 FQNNGV. Trimming pared 1 base from V and 2 bases from J, leaving 11 bases between. The CDR3 coding sequence is TGTGCCAGCAGCTTAGCAGGGCAGCTAAACACTGAAGCTTTCTTT. It codes for CASSLAGQLNTEAFF.

The chain has TRBV7-9 and TRBJ1-1; no clear D. The CDR3 is made up of 15 amino acids. Trimming left V 5 bases short and J 1 base short, with 14 bases between. Germline-derived CDR1 and CDR2 are SEHNR and FQNEAQ (reference sequence). The CDR3 bases are TGTGCCAGCAGCCTACCTAGCGGGGAGAACACTGAAGCTTTCTTT. This gives the protein CASSLPSGENTEAFF.

This clone has only a few counts. The chain combines TRBV4-1 with TRBJ1-1; TRBD1 is a possible D gene (5 bases). There are 15 residues in the CDR3. Trimming pared 0 bases from V and 5 bases from J, leaving 13 bases between. The germline CDR1 and CDR2 sequences are MGHRA and YSYEKL. The CDR3 DNA is TGCGCCAGCAGCCAAGATCCGCAGGGATGGACTGAAGCTTTCTTT. It is translated as CASSQDPQGWTEAFF.

This clone has a count of ten or more. The chain has TRBV25-1 and TRBJ1-4; D remains ambiguous. Per the germline V gene, CDR1 is MGHDK and CDR2 is SYGVNS. V shed 7 bases and J shed 7 bases, with 16 bases lying between them. The CDR3 spans 14 residues. CDR3 sequence reads: CASNRGPGFEKLFF. As DNA, the CDR3 is TGTGCCAGCAACCGGGGTCCGGGTTTTGAAAAACTGTTTTTT.

This CDR3 reads CASSQGPVGANSPLHF. The CDR3 DNA reads as TGTGCCAGCAGCCAAGGGCCGGTTGGAGCTAATTCACCCCTCCACTTT. The chain has TRBV4-2 and TRBJ1-6; unclear D gene. Trimming cost V 1 base and J 6 bases, with 13 bases left between them. Germline CDR1 reads LGHNA; CDR2 reads YNFKEQ. CDR3 size: 16 residues.

This clone was seen once. The chain uses TRBV10-3 and TRBJ2-1; 7 bases line up with TRBD2. The CDR3 length is 14 residues. With 7 bases clipped from V and 3 bases from J, the junction kept 6 bases outside the gene matches. Germline CDR1 ENHRY, CDR2 SYGVKD. The CDR3 DNA reads as TGTGCCATCAAAGGGACTATCGGCTACAATGAGCAGTTCTTC. It encodes CAIKGTIGYNEQFF.

The chain links TRBV14 to TRBJ1-1; 11 bases are shared with TRBD1. The V gene's germline CDR1 is SGHDN and CDR2 FVKESK. The length of the CDR3 is 17 residues. Trimming removed 4 bases from V and 7 bases from J; junction bases left unmatched: 14. Here the CDR3 reads CASSPTLGTGGGNEAFF. CDR3 nucleotides: TGTGCCAGCAGCCCAACTCTAGGGACAGGGGGTGGGAATGAAGCTTTCTTT.

The genes are TRBV9 and TRBJ2-2, with 7 positions matching TRBD2. With V trimmed by 0 bases and J by 4 bases, 6 bases remained unmatched. This CDR3 spans 16 amino acids. Germline assignment: CDR1 SGDLS and CDR2 YYNGEE. DNA for the CDR3: TGTGCCAGCAGCGTAGCGGGAGGCCCCTCCACCGGGGAGCTGTTTTTT. Translation gives CASSVAGGPSTGELFF.

J is TRBJ1-5 and V is TRBV12-3 or TRBV12-4, with TRBD1 identical over 7 bases. This CDR3 has 13 amino acids. V was pared by 6 bases and J by 2 bases, with 1 base of the junction left unmatched. This CDR3 is CASSDRGNQPQHF. The CDR3 coding sequence is TGTGCCAGCAGCGACAGGGGCAATCAGCCCCAGCATTTT.

The chain couples TRBV27 to TRBJ2-6; tentatively, D is TRBD1 (5 bases). The V gene lost 7 bases and the J gene lost 0 bases, with 16 bases spanning the gap. Germline values: CDR1 MNHEY, CDR2 SMNVEV (reference sequence). The CDR3 covers 17 residues. The CDR3 loop is CASTNGQEYSGANVLTF. The CDR3, as DNA: TGTGCCAGCACCAATGGACAAGAGTACTCTGGGGCCAACGTCCTGACTTTC.

The V and J genes are TRBV12-3 or TRBV12-4 and TRBJ1-3; possibly TRBD1 for D (6 bases). The CDR3 runs to 13 residues. With 8 bases removed from V and 6 bases from J, the gap between germline ends came to 14 bases. CDR3 in amino acids: CASGAGVPNTIYF. CDR3 DNA: TGTGCCAGCGGGGCAGGGGTTCCAAACACCATATATTTT.

The chain is built from TRBV2 and TRBJ2-7, with TRBD2 as a possible D gene (6 bases). The CDR3 sequence is 14 residues long. The germline gives CDR1 SNHLY, CDR2 FYNNEI. Trimming pared 7 bases from V and 7 bases from J, leaving 20 bases between. Written as DNA, the CDR3 is TGTGCCAGCACCAAAATCTGGGCGGCGGGGGAGCAGTACTTC. As protein: CASTKIWAAGEQYF.

This clone was detected only once. This chain joins TRBV30 and TRBJ1-2; 7 positions match TRBD1. The CDR3 has 11 residues. Germline CDR1 GTSNPN, CDR2 SVGIG (reference sequence). The V segment lost 8 bases and the J segment 6 bases; nucleotides outside the gene matches: 6. CDR3 sequence: CAEQGDHGYTF. Written as DNA, the CDR3 is TGTGCCGAGCAGGGGGATCATGGCTACACCTTC.

This chain joins TRBV6-1 and TRBJ2-5, with D perhaps matching TRBD1 (5 bases). CDR3 size: 16 residues. CDR1 MNHNS and CDR2 SASEGT come from the germline V gene. V shed 4 bases and J shed 5 bases, with 20 bases lying between them. The CDR3 nucleotides are TGTGCCAGCAGTGGTAGGGGTAGAGCTCCCGTGGAGACCCAGTACTTC. It yields the protein CASSGRGRAPVETQYF.

This chain connects TRBV4-1 to TRBJ2-7, with TRBD1 identical over 9 bases. CDR3 length equals 15 residues. The germline V gene has CDR1 MGHRA and CDR2 YSYEKL. The J segment lost 1 base and the V segment lost 3 bases, leaving 4 bases of the junction unmatched. In nucleotides, the CDR3 is TGCGCCAGCAGCCATCCGGGGACAGGGTCCTACGAGCAGTACTTC. It codes for CASSHPGTGSYEQYF.

This rearrangement joins TRBV24-1 to TRBJ1-3; 10 bases are shared with TRBD1. The junction had 6 bases not matched to a gene; V was cut back by 7 bases and J by 4 bases. Germline CDR1 is KGHDR and CDR2 is SFDVKD. This CDR3 comprises 15 residues. CDR3 DNA sequence: TGTGCCACCAGAGCCGGGACAGGGGCCGGAAACACCATATATTTT. Its translation is CATRAGTGAGNTIYF.

This chain joins TRBV6-1 and TRBJ1-2, with no clear D. V was pared by 3 bases and J by 5 bases, with 7 bases between. CDR1 and CDR2 (germline): MNHNS, SASEGT. The CDR3 loop spans 12 amino acids. The CDR3 DNA is TGTGCCAGCAGTGAGGCCGCTTATGGCTACACCTTC. Encoded protein: CASSEAAYGYTF.

The chain links TRBV15 to TRBJ1-2; D is unresolved. Trimming cost V 5 bases and J 8 bases, with 18 bases left between them. The CDR3 contains 14 residues. Germline V lookup: CDR1 LNHNV, CDR2 YYDKDF (reference sequence). The CDR3 sequence: CATSRSVAGGGYTF. CDR3 coding DNA: TGTGCCACCAGCCGGAGTGTTGCGGGAGGGGGCTACACCTTC.

The chain has TRBV11-2 and TRBJ2-1; a weak D match, TRBD1 (5 bases). The germline V and J ends were trimmed by 1 base and 6 bases, with 13 bases remaining between them. This CDR3 has 15 residues. The V gene's germline CDR1 is SGHAT and CDR2 FQNNGV. The CDR3 region has the DNA TGTGCCAGCAGCTTAGTTAGGGGCAGTTTCAATGAGCAGTTCTTC. Amino acid sequence: CASSLVRGSFNEQFF.

This rearrangement joins TRBV19 to TRBJ2-2, with 9 bases lining up with TRBD2. The CDR3 spans 16 residues. After removal of 4 bases from V and 4 bases from J, the junction contained 7 bases not matched to a gene. Germline-derived CDR1 and CDR2 are LNHDA and SQIVND (reference sequence). The CDR3 reads CASSTSGIPVTGELFF. The CDR3 DNA reads TGTGCCAGTAGTACTAGCGGGATCCCTGTCACCGGGGAGCTGTTTTTT. Using reference TRBV19 and TRBJ2-2 for the parts outside the CDR3, the full variable domain is DGGITQSPKYLFRKEGQNVTLSCEQNLNHDAMYWYRQDPGQGLRLIYYSQIVNDFQKGDIAEGYSVSREKKESFPLTVTSAQKNPTAFYLCASSTSGIPVTGELFFGEGSRLTVL.

The chain employs TRBV27 and TRBJ2-3, with 9 nucleotides matching TRBD2. CDR3 length: 19 amino acids. With 7 bases clipped from V and 5 bases from J, the junction kept 22 bases outside the gene matches. In germline, CDR1 is MNHEY, CDR2 SMNVEV (reference sequence). In DNA form, the CDR3 reads TGTGCCAGCAAACCCCGCGACCTCGGGGTAGCGGGAGCTGAAGATACGCAGTATTTT. Translation: CASKPRDLGVAGAEDTQYF.

This chain links TRBV19 with TRBJ1-2, with D uncertain. The CDR3 contains 12 residues. Germline-derived CDR1 and CDR2 are LNHDA and SQIVND (reference sequence). V lost 4 bases, J lost 10 bases, and 13 bases lay in between. The CDR3 DNA reads as TGTGCCAGTAGTACAGCGGGTTTTGCCTACACCTTC. Translated: CASSTAGFAYTF.